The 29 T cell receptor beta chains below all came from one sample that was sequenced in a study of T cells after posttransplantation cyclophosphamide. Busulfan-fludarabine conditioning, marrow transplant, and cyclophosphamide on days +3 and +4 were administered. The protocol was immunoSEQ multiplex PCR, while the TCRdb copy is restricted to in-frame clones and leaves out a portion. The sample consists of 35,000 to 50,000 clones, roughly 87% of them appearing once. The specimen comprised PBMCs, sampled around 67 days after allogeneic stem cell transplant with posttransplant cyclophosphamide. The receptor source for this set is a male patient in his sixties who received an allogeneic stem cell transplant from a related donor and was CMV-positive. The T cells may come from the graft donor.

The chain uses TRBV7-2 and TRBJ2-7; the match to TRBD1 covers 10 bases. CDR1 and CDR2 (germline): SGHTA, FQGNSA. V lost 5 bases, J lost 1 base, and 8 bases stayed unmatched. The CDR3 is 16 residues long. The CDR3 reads CASSRGDRGRSYEQYF. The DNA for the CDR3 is TGTGCCAGCAGCCGTGGAGACAGGGGGCGATCCTACGAGCAGTACTTC.

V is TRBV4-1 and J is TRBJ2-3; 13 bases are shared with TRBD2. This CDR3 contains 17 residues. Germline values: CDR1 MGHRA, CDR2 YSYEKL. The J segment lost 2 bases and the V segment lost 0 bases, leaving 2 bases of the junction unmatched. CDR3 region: CASSQDGTSGATDTQYF. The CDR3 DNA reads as TGCGCCAGCAGCCAAGATGGGACTAGCGGGGCCACAGATACGCAGTATTTT.

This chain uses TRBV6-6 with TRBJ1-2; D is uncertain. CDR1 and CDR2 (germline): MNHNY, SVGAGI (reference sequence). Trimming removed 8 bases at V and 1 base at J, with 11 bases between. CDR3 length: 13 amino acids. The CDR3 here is CASQTGNNYGYTF. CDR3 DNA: TGTGCCAGCCAAACGGGGAATAACTATGGCTACACCTTC.

CDR3 nucleotide sequence: TGTGCCAGCGGTCCGTGGGGTGGTAGCGAGGACGAGCAGTACTTC. This sequence encodes CASGPWGGSEDEQYF. The rearrangement links TRBV6-1 to TRBJ2-7; D may be TRBD2 (5 bases). The germline V gene has CDR1 MNHNS and CDR2 SASEGT. Between the trimmed V and J ends, which lost 8 bases and 5 bases, there was a span of 22 bases. This CDR3 is 15 amino acids long.

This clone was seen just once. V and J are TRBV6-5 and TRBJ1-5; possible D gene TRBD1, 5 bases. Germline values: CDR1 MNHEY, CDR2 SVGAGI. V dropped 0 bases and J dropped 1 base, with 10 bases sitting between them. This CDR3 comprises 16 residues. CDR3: CASSYSGGASNQPQHF. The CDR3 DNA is TGTGCCAGCAGTTACTCTGGAGGGGCGAGCAATCAGCCCCAGCATTTT.

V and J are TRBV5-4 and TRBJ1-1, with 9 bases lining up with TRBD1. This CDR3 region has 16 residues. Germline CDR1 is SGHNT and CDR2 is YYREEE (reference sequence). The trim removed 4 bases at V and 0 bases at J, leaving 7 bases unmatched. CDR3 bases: TGTGCCAGCAGCACACCGGGACAGGGAATGAACACTGAAGCTTTCTTT. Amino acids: CASSTPGQGMNTEAFF.

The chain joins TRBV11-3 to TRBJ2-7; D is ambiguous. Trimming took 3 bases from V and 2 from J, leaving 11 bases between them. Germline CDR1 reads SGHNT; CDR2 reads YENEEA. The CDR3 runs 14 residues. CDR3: CASSLSSATYEQYF. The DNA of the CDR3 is TGTGCCAGCAGCTTGAGCTCCGCCACCTACGAGCAGTACTTC.

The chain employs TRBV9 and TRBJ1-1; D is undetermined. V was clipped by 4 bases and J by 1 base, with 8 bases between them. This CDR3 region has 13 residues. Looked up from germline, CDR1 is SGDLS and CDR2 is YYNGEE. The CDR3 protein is CASSPSGNTEAFF. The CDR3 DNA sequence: TGTGCCAGCAGCCCCAGCGGGAACACTGAAGCTTTCTTT.

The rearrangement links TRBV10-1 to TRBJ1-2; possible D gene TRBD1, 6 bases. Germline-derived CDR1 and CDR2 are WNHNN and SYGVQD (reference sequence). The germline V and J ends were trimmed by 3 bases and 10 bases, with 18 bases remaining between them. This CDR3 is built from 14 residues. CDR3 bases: TGCGCCAGCAGTGAAACTACCCAACGACAGGACTACACCTTC. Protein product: CASSETTQRQDYTF.

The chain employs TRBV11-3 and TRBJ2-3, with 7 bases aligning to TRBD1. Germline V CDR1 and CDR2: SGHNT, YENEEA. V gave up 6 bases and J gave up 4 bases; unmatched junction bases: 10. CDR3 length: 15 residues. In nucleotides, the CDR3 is TGTGCCAGCAGGTTACAGGGGTTCCCCCCAGATACGCAGTATTTT. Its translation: CASRLQGFPPDTQYF. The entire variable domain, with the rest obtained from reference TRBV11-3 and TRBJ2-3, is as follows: EAGVVQSPRYKIIEKKQPVAFWCNPISGHNTLYWYLQNLGQGPELLIRYENEEAVDDSQLPKDRFSAERLKGVDSTLKIQPAELGDSAVYLCASRLQGFPPDTQYFGPGTRLTVL.

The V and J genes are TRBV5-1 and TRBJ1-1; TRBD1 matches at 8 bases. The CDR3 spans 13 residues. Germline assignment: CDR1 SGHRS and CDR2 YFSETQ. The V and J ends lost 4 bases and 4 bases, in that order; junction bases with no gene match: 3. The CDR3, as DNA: TGCGCCAGCAGCCGCACAGGGGGCACTGAAGCTTTCTTT. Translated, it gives CASSRTGGTEAFF.

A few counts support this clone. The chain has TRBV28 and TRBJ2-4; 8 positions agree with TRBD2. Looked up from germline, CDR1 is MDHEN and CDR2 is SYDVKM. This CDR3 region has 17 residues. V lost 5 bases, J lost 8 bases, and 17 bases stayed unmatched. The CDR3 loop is CASSLNRGAGGFHIQYF. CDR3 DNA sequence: TGTGCCAGCAGTCTGAACAGAGGGGCGGGGGGTTTTCACATTCAGTACTTC.

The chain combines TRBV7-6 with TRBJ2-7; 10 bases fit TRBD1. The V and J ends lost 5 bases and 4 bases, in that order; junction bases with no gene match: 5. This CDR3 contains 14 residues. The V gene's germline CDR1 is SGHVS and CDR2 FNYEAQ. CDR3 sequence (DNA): TGTGCCAGCAGCCGGGACAGGGGTAATTACGAGCAGTACTTC. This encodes CASSRDRGNYEQYF.

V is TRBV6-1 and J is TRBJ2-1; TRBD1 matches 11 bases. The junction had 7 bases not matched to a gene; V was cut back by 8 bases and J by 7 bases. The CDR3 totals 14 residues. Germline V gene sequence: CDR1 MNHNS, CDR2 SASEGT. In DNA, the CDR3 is TGTGCCAGCCTCCGGACAGGGGGCATAAATGAGCAGTTCTTC. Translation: CASLRTGGINEQFF.

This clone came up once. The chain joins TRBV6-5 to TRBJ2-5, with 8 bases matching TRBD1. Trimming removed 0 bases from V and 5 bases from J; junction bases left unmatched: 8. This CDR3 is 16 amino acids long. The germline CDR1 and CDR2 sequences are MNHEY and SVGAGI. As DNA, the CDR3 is TGTGCCAGCAGTTACTCGATCGACAGGGGTAGCGAGACCCAGTACTTC. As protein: CASSYSIDRGSETQYF.

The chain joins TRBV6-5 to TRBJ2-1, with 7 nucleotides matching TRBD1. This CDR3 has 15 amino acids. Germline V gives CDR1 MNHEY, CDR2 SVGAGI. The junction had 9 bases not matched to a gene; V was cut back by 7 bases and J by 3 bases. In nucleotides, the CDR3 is TGTGCCAGCACCGTAACAGGGGAGCTCTACAATGAGCAGTTCTTC. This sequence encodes CASTVTGELYNEQFF.

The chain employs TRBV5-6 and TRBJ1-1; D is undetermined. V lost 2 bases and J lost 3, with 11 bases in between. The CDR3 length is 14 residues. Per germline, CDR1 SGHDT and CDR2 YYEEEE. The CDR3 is CASSFYQSDTEAFF. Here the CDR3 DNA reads TGTGCCAGCAGCTTCTACCAATCCGACACTGAAGCTTTCTTT.

CDR3 bases: TGTGCCAGCGGCGCGGGACAGTATAATTCACCCCTCCACTTT. Its protein is CASGAGQYNSPLHF. The chain is built from TRBV6-1 and TRBJ1-6, with 7 bases identical to TRBD1. Trimming at V came to 8 bases and at J to 4 bases, leaving 5 bases not matched to a gene. The V gene's germline CDR1 is MNHNS and CDR2 SASEGT. The CDR3 loop spans 14 amino acids.

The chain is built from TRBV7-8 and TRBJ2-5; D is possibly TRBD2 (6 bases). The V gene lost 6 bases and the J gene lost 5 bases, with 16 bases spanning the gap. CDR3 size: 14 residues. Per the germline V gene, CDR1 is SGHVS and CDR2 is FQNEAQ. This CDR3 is CASSSRGSGETQYF. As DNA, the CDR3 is TGTGCCAGCAGTTCGCGGGGTTCTGGGGAGACCCAGTACTTC.

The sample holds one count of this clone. In nucleotides, the CDR3 is TGTGCCACCAGCAGAGATGAGGAGGGGAGCTCTGGGGCCAACGTCCTGACTTTC. Translation: CATSRDEEGSSGANVLTF. The rearrangement uses TRBV15 and TRBJ2-6, with D maybe TRBD2 (6 bases). CDR1 LNHNV and CDR2 YYDKDF come from the germline V gene (reference sequence). The CDR3 length is 18 residues. The ends were cut back, 0 bases at V and 0 bases at J, with 12 bases in the middle.

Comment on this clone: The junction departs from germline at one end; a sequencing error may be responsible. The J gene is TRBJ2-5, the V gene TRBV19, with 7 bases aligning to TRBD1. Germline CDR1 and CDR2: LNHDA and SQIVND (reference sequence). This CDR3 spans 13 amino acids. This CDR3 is CASSINQQGPQYF. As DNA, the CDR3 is TGTGCCAGTAGTATTAATCAACAGGGGCCCCAATACTTC.

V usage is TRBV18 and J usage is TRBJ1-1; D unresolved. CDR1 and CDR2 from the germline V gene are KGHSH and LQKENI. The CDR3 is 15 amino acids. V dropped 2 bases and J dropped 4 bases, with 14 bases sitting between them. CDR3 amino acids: CASSPGNGGSTEAFF. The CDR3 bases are TGTGCCAGCTCACCAGGGAACGGAGGGTCCACTGAAGCTTTCTTT.

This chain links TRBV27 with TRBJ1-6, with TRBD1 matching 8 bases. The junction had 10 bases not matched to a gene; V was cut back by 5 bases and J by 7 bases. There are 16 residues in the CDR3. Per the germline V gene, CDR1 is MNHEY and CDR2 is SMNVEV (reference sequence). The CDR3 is CASSPRWGQVNSPLHF. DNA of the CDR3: TGTGCCAGCAGTCCCCGCTGGGGACAGGTAAATTCACCCCTCCACTTT.

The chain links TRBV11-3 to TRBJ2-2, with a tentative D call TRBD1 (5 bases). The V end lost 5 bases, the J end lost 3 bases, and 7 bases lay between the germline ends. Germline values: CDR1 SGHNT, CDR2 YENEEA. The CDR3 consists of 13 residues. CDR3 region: CASSPRDTGELFF. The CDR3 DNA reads TGTGCCAGCAGCCCCAGGGACACCGGGGAGCTGTTTTTT. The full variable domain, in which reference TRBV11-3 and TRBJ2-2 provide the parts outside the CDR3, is EAGVVQSPRYKIIEKKQPVAFWCNPISGHNTLYWYLQNLGQGPELLIRYENEEAVDDSQLPKDRFSAERLKGVDSTLKIQPAELGDSAVYLCASSPRDTGELFFGEGSRLTVL.

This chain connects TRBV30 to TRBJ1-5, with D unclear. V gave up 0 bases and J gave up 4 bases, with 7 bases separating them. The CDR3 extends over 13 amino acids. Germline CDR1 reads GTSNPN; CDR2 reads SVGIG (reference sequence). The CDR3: CAWSVRWNQPQHF. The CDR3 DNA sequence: TGTGCCTGGAGTGTCAGGTGGAATCAGCCCCAGCATTTT.

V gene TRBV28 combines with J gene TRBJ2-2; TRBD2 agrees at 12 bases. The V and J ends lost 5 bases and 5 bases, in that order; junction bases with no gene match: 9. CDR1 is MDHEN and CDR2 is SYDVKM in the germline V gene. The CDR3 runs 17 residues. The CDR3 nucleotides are TGTGCCAGCAGTCCCAGCACTAGCGGGGGGATAACCGGGGAGCTGTTTTTT. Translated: CASSPSTSGGITGELFF.

The CDR3 nucleotides read TGTGCCAGCAGTCGGGACTCTGCAGATACGCAGTATTTT. This gives the protein CASSRDSADTQYF. The rearrangement links TRBV5-4 to TRBJ2-3; tentative D call: TRBD2 (6 bases). CDR1 is SGHNT, CDR2 YYREEE, per germline (reference sequence). CDR3 length: 13 residues. V gave up 5 bases and J gave up 4 bases, with 11 bases separating them.

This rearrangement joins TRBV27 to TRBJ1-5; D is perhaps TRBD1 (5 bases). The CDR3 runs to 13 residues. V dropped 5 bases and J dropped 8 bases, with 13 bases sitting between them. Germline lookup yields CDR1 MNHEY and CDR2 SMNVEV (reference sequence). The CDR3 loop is CASSLRVGEPQHF. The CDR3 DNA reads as TGTGCCAGCAGTCTCAGGGTAGGAGAGCCCCAGCATTTT.

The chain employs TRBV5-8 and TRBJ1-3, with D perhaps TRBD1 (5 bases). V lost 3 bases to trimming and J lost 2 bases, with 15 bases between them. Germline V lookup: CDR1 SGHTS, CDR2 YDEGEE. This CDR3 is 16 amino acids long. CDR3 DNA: TGTGCCAGCAGCTCCAGGGTGTTTACCCCTGGAAACACCATATATTTT. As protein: CASSSRVFTPGNTIYF.